These T cell receptor beta chains were read from a single sample in a study of Ad26.COV2.S vaccination and SARS-CoV-2 variants. Produced via immunoSEQ multiplex PCR; TCRdb's table is partial and in-frame only. The repertoire holds 300,000 to 450,000 clones, with around 83% as singletons. Specimen: peripheral blood, collected in a trial of Ad26.COV2.S vaccine versus placebo. These receptors were collected from a person between 18 and 60 years old who received the Ad26.COV2.S COVID-19 vaccine or a placebo. Both conserved end residues are part of each CDR3. A D gene is named only where the DNA matches it firmly. The size field is filled for only some rows; it gives once, few, many or a size class.

abundance	v_gene	d_gene	j_gene	CDR3aa	CDR3nt
.	TRBV7-8	TRBD2	TRBJ2-5	CASTLLGASGGGGETQYF	TGTGCCAGCACCCTCTTGGGGGCTAGCGGGGGCGGAGGGGAGACCCAGTACTTC
.	TRBV30	.	TRBJ2-1	CAWSADNEQFF	TGTGCCTGGAGTGCAGACAATGAGCAGTTCTTC
many	TRBV9	TRBD1	TRBJ1-4	CASSPRPKGQGIEKLFF	TGTGCCAGCAGCCCCCGACCTAAAGGACAGGGGATTGAAAAACTGTTTTTT
.	TRBV4-1	.	TRBJ2-7	CASSETKSYEQYF	TGCGCCAGCAGCGAGACGAAAAGTTACGAGCAGTACTTC
.	TRBV15	.	TRBJ2-7	CATSRGVGAYEQYF	TGTGCCACCAGCAGAGGGGTTGGGGCCTACGAGCAGTACTTC
.	TRBV9	.	TRBJ2-1	CASSVEDTSSYNEQFF	TGTGCCAGCAGCGTAGAAGACACGTCCTCCTACAATGAGCAGTTCTTC
.	TRBV9	.	TRBJ2-1	CASSVASLNEQFF	TGTGCCAGCAGCGTAGCTTCGTTAAATGAGCAGTTCTTC
.	TRBV6-1	TRBD1	TRBJ1-1	CASSEQRRQGTGVRAFF	TGTGCCAGCAGCGAACAGCGACGACAGGGGACTGGAGTACGAGCTTTCTTT
.	TRBV27	.	TRBJ1-5	CASSLSIRNQPQHF	TGTGCCAGCAGTTTATCGATTCGGAATCAGCCCCAGCATTTT
once	TRBV5-1	TRBD2	TRBJ2-5	CASSLFLAGGPETQYF	TGCGCCAGCAGCTTGTTTTTAGCGGGGGGGCCAGAGACCCAGTACTTC
.	TRBV9	TRBD2	TRBJ2-7	CASSVASGSYEQYF	TGTGCCAGCAGCGTAGCTAGCGGGAGCTACGAGCAGTACTTC
.	TRBV5-1	TRBD2	TRBJ2-1	CASSLSGTSGRAASYNEQFF	TGCGCCAGCAGCTTGTCCGGGACTAGCGGGAGGGCTGCCTCCTACAATGAGCAGTTCTTC
.	TRBV11-2	TRBD1	TRBJ2-7	CASRDDRGGYEQYF	TGTGCCAGCAGGGATGACAGGGGGGGCTACGAGCAGTACTTC
.	TRBV6-2/TRBV6-3	.	TRBJ2-7	CASSYRSDRTGAGPIYEQYF	TGTGCCAGCAGTTACAGGTCCGACAGGACTGGAGCGGGGCCTATCTACGAGCAGTACTTC
.	TRBV6-2/TRBV6-3	.	TRBJ1-5	CASSYPPQGSNQPQHF	TGTGCCAGCAGTTACCCCCCACAGGGTAGCAATCAGCCCCAGCATTTT
.	TRBV29-1	.	TRBJ1-5	CSVLGQFNQPQHF	TGCAGCGTTCTAGGGCAGTTTAATCAGCCCCAGCATTTT
.	TRBV12-5	.	TRBJ2-1	CASGLRGDEQFF	TGTGCTAGTGGTCTCAGGGGCGATGAGCAGTTCTTC
few	TRBV18	TRBD2	TRBJ2-2	CASSPSGLANTGELFF	TGTGCCAGCTCACCCTCGGGACTAGCGAACACCGGGGAGCTGTTTTTT
few	TRBV11-2	TRBD1	TRBJ1-2	CASSWPGQGFSGYTF	TGTGCCAGCAGCTGGCCGGGACAGGGGTTCAGTGGCTACACCTTC
.	TRBV15	.	TRBJ2-3	CATSRGAAVGDTDTQYF	TGTGCCACCAGCAGGGGGGCGGCGGTAGGGGACACAGATACGCAGTATTTT
.	TRBV24-1	TRBD2	TRBJ2-1	CATRGGARNEQFF	TGTGCCACCCGGGGGGGGGCCAGGAATGAGCAGTTCTTC
once	TRBV25-1	.	TRBJ2-3	CASSEPKLGGGGDTQYF	TGTGCCAGCAGTGAACCGAAACTTGGGGGCGGTGGAGATACGCAGTATTTT
.	TRBV4-3	.	TRBJ2-1	CASSQAAATYNEQFF	TGCGCCAGCAGCCAAGCCGCGGCGACGTACAATGAGCAGTTCTTC
.	TRBV28	.	TRBJ2-3	CASSFGLRSTDTQYF	TGTGCCAGCAGTTTCGGACTACGTTCCACAGATACGCAGTATTTT
.	TRBV7-2	TRBD1	TRBJ2-4	CASSTGQENIQYF	TGTGCCAGCAGCACGGGACAGGAAAACATTCAGTACTTC
.	TRBV2	.	TRBJ1-6	CASSQVSNSPLHF	TGTGCCAGCAGTCAAGTGTCAAATTCACCCCTCCACTTT
.	TRBV5-1	.	TRBJ2-2	CASSFLGNTGELFF	TGCGCCAGCAGCTTCTTGGGGAACACCGGGGAGCTGTTTTTT
.	TRBV7-9	.	TRBJ1-2	CASSYVFGTNGYTF	TGTGCCAGCAGCTATGTCTTTGGGACTAATGGCTACACCTTC